This T cell receptor beta chain was recorded in a study of blood T cell repertoires in COVID-19. Study-wide context: Acute and convalescent COVID-19 specimens originated in the United States, Italy and Spain. PBMCs, B-cell-depleted T cells, or T cells provided the cDNA or gDNA that made up the material.

CDR3 length: 16 residues. Trimming removed 4 bases from V and 0 bases from J; junction bases left unmatched: 7. The V gene's germline CDR1 is GTSNPN and CDR2 SVGIG (reference sequence). How the authors handled the data: The authors estimated nucleated cell counts from reference gene primer amplification. TCRdb's copy holds only in-frame clones and misses some; the assay was immunoSEQ multiplex PCR. That table furnishes V, J and clone size, whereas the DNA furnished D and trimming. Among 300,000 or so clones listed, roughly nine tenths were seen once. The sample taken for sequencing was peripheral blood. The V gene is TRBV30, the J gene TRBJ2-1; 9 bases are a match to TRBD2. The sequence was collected from a man younger than 35 who had recovered from COVID-19. Here the CDR3 reads CAWTRLADFSYNEQFF. CDR3 DNA sequence: TGTGCCTGGACAAGACTAGCGGATTTCTCCTACAATGAGCAGTTCTTC. The full variable domain, its missing parts supplied by reference TRBV30 and TRBJ2-1, is SQTIHQWPATLVQPVGSPLSLECTVEGTSNPNLYWYRQAAGRGLQLLFYSVGIGQISSEVPQNLSASRPQDRQFILSSKKLLLSDSGFYLCAWTRLADFSYNEQFFGPGTRLTVL.